These T cell receptor beta chains were read from a single sample in a study of blood T cells in healthy people across ages. From the 5' RACE reads, TCRdb called clonotypes with MiXCR, one entry per CDR3 protein. The sample has 1.5 million to 2 million distinct CDR3 sequences; roughly 27% are singletons. The sequenced material came from blood. These receptors originate from a woman younger than 45 in good health. CDR3s include the opening cysteine and the closing phenylalanine or tryptophan. Each record gives: CDR3 length, clone size, D gene, J gene, V gene, CDR3 protein, CDR3 DNA. D genes are given only for firm matches. Size is omitted from some rows. Given values are once, few, many or a class for expanded clones.

16 | - | TRBD1 | TRBJ1-6 | TRBV7-2 | CASRRTQGAKNSPLHF | TGTGCCAGCAGGCGTACACAGGGGGCGAAGAATTCACCCCTCCACTTT
13 | few | TRBD2 | TRBJ2-1 | TRBV7-2 | CASSASGSWEQFF | TGTGCCAGCAGCGCTAGCGGGAGTTGGGAGCAGTTCTTC
17 | - | TRBD1 | TRBJ2-1 | TRBV7-2 | CASSLGSDRGRSGEQFF | TGTGCCAGCAGCTTAGGGTCCGACAGGGGCCGATCGGGAGAGCAGTTCTTC
14 | few | TRBD2 | TRBJ2-1 | TRBV7-3 | CASSTSGLYNEQFF | TGTGCCAGCTCGACTAGCGGCCTATATAATGAGCAGTTCTTC
17 | - | TRBD2 | TRBJ2-5 | TRBV6-1 | CASRRGRTSGDLWEQYF | TGTGCCAGCAGAAGGGGCCGGACTAGCGGGGATTTATGGGAGCAGTACTTC
14 | few | - | TRBJ1-2 | TRBV4-3 | CASNQPGVDYGYTF | TGCGCCAGCAACCAACCCGGGGTAGACTATGGCTACACCTTC
15 | few | - | TRBJ1-5 | TRBV3-1 | CASSPSGLDNQPQHF | TGTGCCAGCAGTCCTTCGGGGCTAGACAATCAGCCCCAGCATTTT
12 | once | - | TRBJ1-2 | TRBV20-1 | CRVSPQGHGYTF | TGCAGGGTCAGCCCTCAGGGTCATGGCTACACCTTC
13 | many | TRBD1 | TRBJ2-1 | TRBV29-1 | CSLGDSRYNEQFF | TGCAGCTTGGGGGACAGCCGCTACAATGAGCAGTTCTTC
13 | - | - | TRBJ1-6 | TRBV5-6 | CASSLFTIGTLHF | TGTGCCAGCAGCTTGTTCACAATTGGGACCCTCCACTTT
18 | - | TRBD1 | TRBJ1-4 | TRBV7-2 | CASSLWPQGGLTNEKLFF | TGTGCCAGCAGCTTATGGCCCCAAGGGGGCTTGACTAATGAAAAACTGTTTTTT
13 | few | - | TRBJ2-5 | TRBV5-4 | CASIGADKETQYF | TGTGCCAGCATAGGCGCGGATAAAGAGACCCAGTACTTC
12 | many | - | TRBJ2-3 | TRBV20-1 | CSTLRGPDTQYF | TGCAGTACACTCCGGGGCCCAGATACGCAGTATTTT
14 | few | TRBD2 | TRBJ2-1 | TRBV20-1 | CSGVTSGSYNEQFF | TGCAGTGGGGTGACTAGCGGGTCCTACAATGAGCAGTTCTTC
12 | few | - | TRBJ1-2 | TRBV7-2 | CASSHIPTCYTF | TGTGCCAGCAGCCATATACCCACTTGCTACACCTTC
15 | few | TRBD1 | TRBJ1-5 | TRBV20-1 | CSAQTGFRSNQPQHF | TGCAGTGCACAGACAGGGTTTAGGAGCAATCAGCCCCAGCATTTT
14 | - | - | TRBJ2-7 | TRBV6-2/TRBV6-3 | CASSQQGAKYEQYF | TGTGCCAGCAGTCAACAGGGAGCGAAGTACGAGCAGTACTTC
15 | - | TRBD1 | TRBJ1-6 | TRBV5-1 | CASSHGQGAASPLHF | TGCGCCAGCAGCCACGGACAGGGGGCGGCTTCACCCCTCCACTTT
14 | few | TRBD2 | TRBJ2-1 | TRBV7-6 | CASSLGTSMYEQFF | TGTGCCAGCAGCCTTGGGACTAGCATGTATGAGCAGTTCTTC
15 | - | TRBD1 | TRBJ1-4 | TRBV28 | CASSLWGTGNEKLFF | TGTGCCAGCAGTTTATGGGGGACAGGGAATGAAAAACTGTTTTTT
15 | few | - | TRBJ2-2 | TRBV5-1 | CASSLAMVNTGELFF | TGCGCCAGCAGCTTGGCGATGGTGAACACCGGGGAGCTGTTTTTT
15 | many | - | TRBJ2-1 | TRBV12-3/TRBV12-4 | CASSLRVAPYNEQFF | TGTGCCAGCAGTTTAAGGGTAGCCCCCTACAATGAGCAGTTCTTC
14 | few | TRBD2 | TRBJ2-3 | TRBV7-3 | CASSFRTSGDTQYF | TGTGCCAGCAGCTTCAGGACTAGCGGAGATACGCAGTATTTT
16 | few | TRBD1 | TRBJ1-4 | TRBV7-9 | CASSTGIQGQNEKLFF | TGTGCCAGCAGTACGGGGATACAGGGGCAAAATGAAAAACTGTTTTTT
11 | - | - | TRBJ1-1 | TRBV12-3/TRBV12-4 | CASSFKAEAFF | TGTGCCAGCAGTTTTAAGGCTGAAGCTTTCTTT
14 | many | TRBD2 | TRBJ2-1 | TRBV7-2 | CASSLTSGYNEQFF | TGTGCCAGCAGCTTAACTAGCGGATACAATGAGCAGTTCTTC
14 | - | TRBD2 | TRBJ2-7 | TRBV5-1 | CANSLTSGGYEQYF | TGCGCCAACAGCTTGACTAGCGGGGGTTACGAGCAGTACTTC
13 | - | - | TRBJ2-2 | TRBV7-2 | CASSGTGTGELFF | TGTGCCAGCAGCGGTACAGGGACCGGGGAGCTGTTTTTT
15 | - | TRBD1 | TRBJ1-5 | TRBV11-2 | CASSGGQEGYQPQHF | TGTGCCAGCAGCGGTGGACAGGAAGGTTATCAGCCCCAGCATTTT
15 | - | - | TRBJ2-7 | TRBV20-1 | CSARDPGRGTYEQYF | TGCAGTGCTAGAGATCCGGGCAGGGGAACCTACGAGCAGTACTTC
14 | - | TRBD1 | TRBJ2-7 | TRBV19 | CASSRTGGAREQYF | TGTGCCAGTAGCCGGACAGGGGGGGCTCGCGAGCAGTACTTC
15 | - | TRBD1 | TRBJ1-1 | TRBV11-1 | CASSLADRGDTEAFF | TGTGCCAGCAGCTTAGCGGACAGGGGGGATACTGAAGCTTTCTTT
15 | few | TRBD1 | TRBJ2-4 | TRBV7-2 | CASRDTGTGKNIQYF | TGTGCCAGCAGAGATACCGGGACAGGGAAAAACATTCAGTACTTC
11 | - | - | TRBJ2-1 | TRBV29-1 | CSVQLGAEQFF | TGCAGCGTCCAACTGGGGGCAGAGCAGTTCTTC
17 | many | TRBD1 | TRBJ2-7 | TRBV7-9 | CASSLFRGTGGGHEQYF | TGTGCCAGCAGCTTATTTCGGGGGACAGGGGGTGGTCACGAGCAGTACTTC
14 | - | - | TRBJ2-5 | TRBV2 | CASRRRVTEETQYF | TGTGCCAGCAGGAGGAGGGTAACCGAAGAGACCCAGTACTTC
21 | few | TRBD1 | TRBJ2-6 | TRBV6-2/TRBV6-3 | CASSIRDRGHPQWSGANVLTF | TGTGCCAGCAGTATCCGGGACAGGGGACACCCTCAGTGGTCTGGGGCCAACGTCCTGACTTTC
13 | few | TRBD1 | TRBJ1-2 | TRBV5-1 | CASSGETGGGYTF | TGCGCCAGCAGCGGTGAGACAGGGGGTGGCTACACCTTC
14 | many | TRBD1 | TRBJ2-7 | TRBV20-1 | CSARDGMGQGEQYF | TGCAGTGCTAGAGATGGAATGGGACAGGGCGAGCAGTACTTC
15 | few | TRBD1 | TRBJ1-1 | TRBV20-1 | CSARDPRTGVTEAFF | TGCAGTGCTAGAGATCCTAGAACAGGGGTCACTGAAGCTTTCTTT
10 | few | - | TRBJ2-3 | TRBV7-9 | CASRSGTQYF | TGTGCCAGCAGAAGCGGTACGCAGTATTTT
15 | - | - | TRBJ2-7 | TRBV20-1 | CSARVTGTSNYEQYF | TGCAGTGCTAGAGTGACCGGGACATCGAACTACGAGCAGTACTTC
14 | few | - | TRBJ1-4 | TRBV5-1 | CASSGDGFGEKLFF | TGCGCCAGCAGCGGGGACGGCTTTGGTGAAAAACTGTTTTTT
17 | few | - | TRBJ2-7 | TRBV2 | CASRIGAGAGGAYEQYF | TGTGCCAGCAGAATCGGAGCCGGCGCTGGGGGAGCCTACGAGCAGTACTTC
11 | - | - | TRBJ1-1 | TRBV20-1 | CSARRRTEAFF | TGCAGTGCTAGACGGCGCACTGAAGCTTTCTTT
15 | few | TRBD2 | TRBJ2-7 | TRBV7-2 | CASSSTSGRRYGQYF | TGTGCCAGCAGCTCGACTAGCGGGAGACGGTACGGGCAGTACTTC
16 | - | - | TRBJ1-6 | TRBV9 | CASSVAGGSNNSPLHF | TGTGCCAGCAGCGTAGCTGGGGGCTCAAATAATTCACCCCTCCACTTT
16 | few | TRBD2 | TRBJ2-1 | TRBV5-4 | CASCSRTSGGMGEQFF | TGTGCCAGCTGCTCGAGGACTAGCGGGGGGATGGGTGAGCAGTTCTTC
12 | few | TRBD1 | TRBJ1-1 | TRBV20-1 | CSAEHRGRGAFF | TGCAGTGCCGAACACAGGGGCAGAGGCGCTTTCTTT
14 | few | - | TRBJ2-7 | TRBV5-5 | CASSLLQGLSEQYF | TGTGCCAGCAGCTTGCTCCAGGGGCTGAGCGAGCAGTACTTC
16 | - | - | TRBJ2-1 | TRBV9 | CASSPGRLANSVEQFF | TGTGCCAGCAGCCCTGGGCGTCTAGCGAATTCGGTCGAGCAGTTCTTC
14 | - | TRBD1 | TRBJ2-7 | TRBV29-1 | CSVSGGSSSDEQYF | TGCAGCGTATCAGGGGGCTCCTCCTCCGACGAGCAGTACTTC
15 | - | TRBD2 | TRBJ2-1 | TRBV20-1 | CSARALAGVAGGQCF | TGCAGTGCTAGGGCCCTAGCGGGAGTAGCGGGGGGGCAGTGCTTC
13 | many | - | TRBJ2-1 | TRBV29-1 | CSVESGASDEQFF | TGCAGCGTTGAATCGGGGGCGAGCGATGAGCAGTTCTTC